The 9 T cell receptor beta chains given below trace back to one sample, sequenced in a study of vaccination effects on CD4 cells after COVID-19. Their target antigens are unknown. TCRdb's copy holds only in-frame clones and misses some; the assay was immunoSEQ multiplex PCR. The data contain 45,000 or so clones, approximately 80% of them seen just once; the ten biggest clones take up approximately 12%. Upon completion of 10 days in culture, CD4+ T cells were isolated. Material: CD4+ T cells from PBMCs cultured without peptide, obtained before COVID-19 vaccination. These receptors were collected from a human donor who had a prior SARS-CoV-2 infection.

Written as DNA, the CDR3 is TGTGCCAGCAGCCCGGGACTAGCGGGAGTATCGTGGGAGCAGTACTTC. It yields the protein CASSPGLAGVSWEQYF. This sequence joins TRBV11-3 and TRBJ2-7; 14 bases match TRBD2. Trimming cost V 5 bases and J 7 bases; bases outside gene matches: 10. The CDR3 totals 16 residues. The V gene's germline CDR1 is SGHNT and CDR2 YENEEA.

This clone was observed a handful of times. The CDR3 here is CASSYEGTRGNSPLHF. CDR3 nucleotide sequence: TGTGCCAGCAGTTATGAGGGGACCAGGGGGAATTCACCCCTCCACTTT. V gene TRBV6-6 combines with J gene TRBJ1-6; 7 bases line up with TRBD1. V gave up 3 bases and J gave up 7 bases; unmatched junction bases: 9. This CDR3 has 16 amino acids. The germline CDR1 and CDR2 sequences are MNHNY and SVGAGI (reference sequence).

The chain links TRBV6-5 to TRBJ2-1; possible D gene TRBD1, 6 bases. Germline assignment: CDR1 MNHEY and CDR2 SVGAGI. V lost 0 bases to trimming and J lost 4 bases, with 10 bases between them. The CDR3 covers 15 residues. CDR3 sequence (DNA): TGTGCCAGCAGTTACTCGCAGGGGCAGTACAATGAGCAGTTCTTC. Its protein product is CASSYSQGQYNEQFF.

This sequence joins TRBV2 and TRBJ1-1; 7 positions agree with TRBD1. Germline V gene lookup returns CDR1 SNHLY and CDR2 FYNNEI. V dropped 5 bases and J dropped 5; count of bases not matched to a gene: 8. The CDR3 is made up of 14 amino acids. The CDR3 DNA reads as TGTGCCAGCAGTACCTACAGGGGTGGTACTGAAGCTTTCTTT. Protein: CASSTYRGGTEAFF.

V and J are TRBV11-3 and TRBJ2-7, with TRBD2 matching over 14 bases. Germline lookup yields CDR1 SGHNT and CDR2 YENEEA. With V trimmed by 2 bases and J by 5 bases, 5 bases remained unmatched. The CDR3 is 16 amino acids. CDR3 nucleotide sequence: TGTGCCAGCAGCTTAATCGGGACTAGCGGGAGCAACGAGCAGTACTTC. Protein product: CASSLIGTSGSNEQYF.

The chain carries TRBV10-2 and TRBJ2-2; the match to TRBD2 covers 11 bases. Per the germline V gene, CDR1 is WSHSY and CDR2 is SAAADI. J was trimmed by 3 bases and V by 6 bases; bases with no gene match: 6. There are 16 residues in the CDR3. The CDR3 nucleotides read TGCGCCAGCAGGATAGCGGGAGGGTCGTACACCGGGGAGCTGTTTTTT. Its protein product is CASRIAGGSYTGELFF.

The CDR3 nucleotides read TGTGCCAGCAGCTTAGCGCTAGCAGGGAACGAGCAGTACTTC. Translated, it gives CASSLALAGNEQYF. V usage is TRBV7-6 and J usage is TRBJ2-7; D is possibly TRBD1 or TRBD2 (5 bases each). CDR1 is SGHVS and CDR2 is FNYEAQ in the germline V gene. Trimming took off 0 bases at V and 5 bases at J, with 11 bases between the two ends. The CDR3 consists of 14 residues.

The sample holds a few counts of this clone. The chain carries TRBV7-9 and TRBJ1-2, with unresolved D. V lost 5 bases and J 5 bases, leaving 12 bases between the germline ends. CDR1 and CDR2 from the germline V gene are SEHNR and FQNEAQ (reference sequence). There are 13 residues in the CDR3. DNA of the CDR3: TGTGCCAGCAGCCGCGGACCTAGTTATGGCTACACCTTC. Amino acids: CASSRGPSYGYTF.

The V call is TRBV3-1 (or the pseudogene TRBV3-2), the J call TRBJ2-2; maybe TRBD1 (6 bases). Trimming cost V 6 bases and J 4 bases, with 15 bases left between them. CDR3 length: 15 residues. The germline CDR1 and CDR2 sequences are LGHDT and YNNKEL (reference sequence). CDR3 DNA sequence: TGTGCCAGCAGTCCCAGGGGTCGCGGCACCGGGGAGCTGTTTTTT. It is translated as CASSPRGRGTGELFF.